The sequence of this TCR beta chain was determined in a study of healthy donors' naive CD4 and CD8 T cells. A linear amplification protocol produced the TCR libraries from around 500 ng of total RNA. As handled by the study authors: 5 healthy donors contributed about 74,000 sequenced TCR alpha transcripts. Each CDR3 protein is one row after TCRdb ran MiXCR on the reads. It is TCRdb's table, rather than the study itself, that gives the V and J calls and clone size. There are roughly 200,000 distinct CDR3 sequences in the sample; about 76% occur only once, and 2% to 2.5% lies in the top ten. Naive CD4+ cells were sorted as CD4+CD8-CD45RO-CD45RA+; naive CD8+ as CD8+CD4-CD45RA+CD27bright. The CDR3 covers 16 residues. Germline values: CDR1 MNHEY, CDR2 SVGAGI. Trimming took 5 bases from V and 2 from J, leaving 18 bases between them.

Sequencing used naive CD4+ and CD8+ T cells sorted from blood, pooled from several donors. J is TRBJ2-5 and V is TRBV6-5, with TRBD1 as a possible D gene (6 bases). The clonotype comes from a pool of human donors in good health; the sample pools cells from several healthy donors. Here the CDR3 DNA reads TGTGCCAGCAGTCTGGGCAGGGGAATGCGGCAAGAGACCCAGTACTTC. Its protein product is CASSLGRGMRQETQYF.